These 17 T cell receptor beta chains were sequenced from one sample in a study of cytomegalovirus exposure and HLA in healthy donors (dated by TCRdb to about 2017). Library prep was done by the immunoSEQ multiplex PCR assay. Sourced from immuneACCESS, this table was stored by TCRdb with only in-frame sequences that have V and J called. A share of the clones is absent; for the studies checked, an unresolved V gene accounts for under half, and the remainder has no known explanation. The sample table holds 90,000 to 100,000 clones, of which roughly nine tenths were seen once. The top ten clonotypes cover under 4.5% of the sample. The sequencing input was PBMCs. The receptors come from a woman aged 30 to 39 in good health and CMV-seronegative.

The chain carries TRBV7-9 and TRBJ2-6; tentatively, D is TRBD1 (6 bases). CDR1 SEHNR and CDR2 FQNEAQ come from the germline V gene (reference sequence). The ends were cut back, 2 bases at V and 10 bases at J, with 9 bases in the middle. The length of the CDR3 is 13 residues. CDR3 amino acids: CASSLRQVNVLTF. CDR3 bases: TGTGCCAGCAGCTTACGACAGGTAAACGTCCTGACTTTC.

The chain links TRBV5-1 to TRBJ1-2, with D perhaps TRBD1 (6 bases). V lost 2 bases and J 0 bases, leaving 11 bases between the germline ends. The CDR3 runs to 15 residues. The germline gives CDR1 SGHRS, CDR2 YFSETQ. CDR3 DNA sequence: TGCGCCAGCAGCTTTTTCAGGGGTACTAACTATGGCTACACCTTC. The encoded protein is CASSFFRGTNYGYTF.

The V call is TRBV10-2, the J call TRBJ2-2; 9 bases align to TRBD2. The germline V gene has CDR1 WSHSY and CDR2 SAAADI. The CDR3 contains 16 residues. V lost 6 bases to trimming and J lost 4 bases; unmatched junction nucleotides: 9. Written as DNA, the CDR3 is TGCGCCAGCAGGAGGGGGCGGGGGGGCCTCACCGGGGAGCTGTTTTTT. Its protein is CASRRGRGGLTGELFF.

The chain joins TRBV7-2 to TRBJ2-5; 16 bases agree with TRBD2. This CDR3 has 19 amino acids. Germline V gene sequence: CDR1 SGHTA, CDR2 FQGNSA. With V trimmed by 0 bases and J by 7 bases, 11 bases remained unmatched. CDR3 bases: TGTGCCAGCAGCTTAGCGGGGACTAGCGGGAGGGCCGTGAGGTGGACCCAGTACTTC. This codes for CASSLAGTSGRAVRWTQYF. Full variable domain (remainder filled in from reference TRBV7-2 and TRBJ2-5): GAGVSQSPSNKVTEKGKDVELRCDPISGHTALYWYRQSLGQGLEFLIYFQGNSAPDKSGLPSDRFSAERTGGSVSTLTIQRTQQEDSAVYLCASSLAGTSGRAVRWTQYFGPGTRLLVL.

The chain joins TRBV9 to TRBJ1-3, with 10 nucleotides matching TRBD1. The germline V gene has CDR1 SGDLS and CDR2 YYNGEE. V trimming: 0 bases; J trimming: 3 bases; junction bases outside the gene matches: 6. The CDR3 has 17 residues. CDR3 DNA sequence: TGTGCCAGCAGCGTAGGAGGGACAGGGGTGCGTGGAAACACCATATATTTT. It specifies CASSVGGTGVRGNTIYF.

The J gene is TRBJ2-1, the V gene TRBV11-3; D remains unclear. V lost 4 bases and J lost 4, with 5 bases in between. CDR1 and CDR2 (germline): SGHNT, YENEEA. This CDR3 is 12 amino acids long. The CDR3, as DNA: TGTGCCAGCAGCTCCGGTTACAATGAGCAGTTCTTC. Translated: CASSSGYNEQFF.

The genes are TRBV6-1 and TRBJ1-2; a weak D match, TRBD1 (5 bases). The V gene's germline CDR1 is MNHNS and CDR2 SASEGT. This CDR3 is built from 14 residues. Trimming pared 5 bases from V and 1 base from J, leaving 11 bases between. CDR3 bases: TGTGCCAGCAGTCGCTCCGACAGTAACTATGGCTACACCTTC. This encodes CASSRSDSNYGYTF.

The rearrangement links TRBV23-1 to TRBJ1-2; D is unresolved. TRBV23-1 is classed as an ORF, of uncertain function. This CDR3 contains 16 residues. V shed 4 bases and J shed 0 bases, with 15 bases lying between them. CDR3 in DNA: TGCGCCAGCAGTCTGAACTCTGGACTGCCTAACTATGGCTACACCTTC. This encodes CASSLNSGLPNYGYTF.

This clone was counted a single time. The chain has TRBV11-2 and TRBJ1-3, with D uncertain. CDR3 length equals 13 residues. Looked up from germline, CDR1 is SGHAT and CDR2 is FQNNGV. Trimming left V 0 bases short and J 9 bases short, with 9 bases between. Here the CDR3 DNA reads TGTGCCAGCAGCTTAGATAGGACTGGCACCATATATTTT. Translating gives CASSLDRTGTIYF. The variable domain in full, completed from reference TRBV11-2 and TRBJ1-3, reads EAGVAQSPRYKIIEKRQSVAFWCNPISGHATLYWYQQILGQGPKLLIQFQNNGVVDDSQLPKDRFSAERLKGVDSTLKIQPAKLEDSAVYLCASSLDRTGTIYFGEGSWLTVV.

This clone occurred a few times. V gene TRBV9 combines with J gene TRBJ1-6, with a possible D match to TRBD1 (5 bases). The CDR3 sequence is 15 residues long. CDR1 SGDLS and CDR2 YYNGEE come from the germline V gene. Trimming stripped 0 bases from V and 7 bases from J, with 11 bases between. The CDR3, as DNA: TGTGCCAGCAGCGTAGGGGGCAGTCCGAATTCACCCCTCCACTTT. Translating it yields CASSVGGSPNSPLHF.

V gene TRBV4-3 combines with J gene TRBJ2-3; TRBD2 matches 7 bases. CDR1 is LGHNA and CDR2 is YSLEER in the germline V gene. The CDR3 sequence is 17 residues long. Trimming cost V 0 bases and J 4 bases; bases outside gene matches: 10. The CDR3: CASSQESGLGGPDTQYF. CDR3 nucleotide sequence: TGCGCCAGCAGCCAAGAATCTGGACTAGGAGGTCCAGATACGCAGTATTTT.

The chain uses TRBV7-8 and TRBJ2-2, with TRBD2 as a possible D gene (5 bases). This CDR3 region has 14 residues. Germline V gene sequence: CDR1 SGHVS, CDR2 FQNEAQ. V gave up 2 bases and J gave up 3 bases, with 7 bases separating them. CDR3 sequence: CASSLSGYTGELFF. DNA for the CDR3: TGTGCCAGCAGCTTATCGGGATACACCGGGGAGCTGTTTTTT. Filled out from reference TRBV7-8 and TRBJ2-2, the complete variable domain reads GAGVSQSPRYKVAKRGQDVALRCDPISGHVSLFWYQQALGQGPEFLTYFQNEAQLDKSGLPSDRFFAERPEGSVSTLKIQRTQQEDSAVYLCASSLSGYTGELFFGEGSRLTVL.

The gene calls are TRBV5-1 and TRBJ2-3, with 8 nucleotides matching TRBD2. Germline values: CDR1 SGHRS, CDR2 YFSETQ. The CDR3 is 18 amino acids. J was trimmed by 5 bases and V by 2 bases; bases with no gene match: 16. CDR3 bases: TGCGCCAGCAGCTTTTCTGGTCCTAGCGGGCCCGAGGGAGATACGCAGTATTTT. This gives the protein CASSFSGPSGPEGDTQYF.

V is TRBV28 and J is TRBJ2-1; D is possibly TRBD2 (5 bases). Trimming shortened V by 5 bases and J by 5 bases, and 16 bases separated the two germline ends. The germline gives CDR1 MDHEN, CDR2 SYDVKM. The CDR3 sequence is 15 residues long. In nucleotides, the CDR3 is TGTGCCAGCAGTACGGCGGCGACTACGAACAATGAGCAGTTCTTC. As protein: CASSTAATTNNEQFF.

The chain links TRBV21-1 to TRBJ2-7; the D segment call TRBD2 is taken from the table without a DNA check. TRBV21-1 is labeled a pseudogene. This CDR3 has 16 residues. The CDR3 protein is CASSRTSSGRSYEQYF. DNA of the CDR3: TGTGCCAGCAGCAGAACTTCTAGCGGGAGATCCTACGAGCAGTACTTC.

This chain joins TRBV6-5 and TRBJ2-5; D is perhaps TRBD1 (6 bases). The CDR3 has 14 amino acids. Trimming removed 6 bases from V and 5 bases from J, with 16 bases in between. The germline V gene has CDR1 MNHEY and CDR2 SVGAGI. The CDR3 loop reads CASSRSGQGETQYF. CDR3 coding DNA: TGTGCCAGCAGCCGCAGTGGGCAGGGGGAGACCCAGTACTTC.

The genes are TRBV2 and TRBJ1-6; 9 bases are a match to TRBD1. This CDR3 is built from 15 residues. Trimming cost V 5 bases and J 6 bases; bases outside gene matches: 5. Germline V gene lookup returns CDR1 SNHLY and CDR2 FYNNEI. CDR3 coding DNA: TGTGCCAGCAGTCCCCGGGACAGGGTTAATTCACCCCTCCACTTT. This translates into CASSPRDRVNSPLHF.